These T cell receptor beta chains were read from a single sample in a study of CD8 T cells in ankylosing spondylitis. TCRdb independently ran MiXCR on the 5' RACE reads; one entry per CDR3 protein. The table lists over 400,000 distinct CDR3 sequences, 25% to 30% of them singletons. Sequenced sample: blood, either unsorted or a sorted T cell fraction (not recorded which). The source of these receptors is a male donor with ankylosing spondylitis. Both conserved end residues are part of each CDR3. The D gene is left open where the match is weak. Rows give clone size only sometimes, using once, few, many, or a class for an expanded clone.

d_gene	v_gene	abundance	j_gene	CDR3nt	CDR3aa
-	TRBV7-2	few	TRBJ2-3	TGTGCCAGCAGCCGTGGAGGCCGGACGGCTGATACGCAGTATTTT	CASSRGGRTADTQYF
-	TRBV18	few	TRBJ2-1	TGTGCCAGCTCACCACGGCAGCTCAATGAGCAGTTCTTC	CASSPRQLNEQFF
-	TRBV6-5	-	TRBJ1-2	TGTGCCAGCAGCTTAGGAAAGAGGAACTATGGCTACACCTTC	CASSLGKRNYGYTF
TRBD1	TRBV20-1	-	TRBJ1-6	TGCAGTGCTAGAGCCCGGACAGGGGATTCACCCCTCCACTTT	CSARARTGDSPLHF
TRBD1	TRBV7-2	-	TRBJ2-5	TGTGCCAGCAGCTTAGCCGCCGGGACAGGGGTGGAGACCCAGTACTTC	CASSLAAGTGVETQYF
TRBD2	TRBV15	-	TRBJ2-3	TGTGCCACCAGCAGTGGGCCGGGTAGGACTAGCGGGGAGAGGACCAGCACAGATACGCAGTATTTT	CATSSGPGRTSGERTSTDTQYF
TRBD2	TRBV7-2	few	TRBJ2-4	TGTGCCAGCAGCCCAAGGGGAGGGGAGTGGATTCAGTACTTC	CASSPRGGEWIQYF
-	TRBV5-6	-	TRBJ2-1	TGTGCCAGCAGCTTATCAAGTCGACAGATATACAATGAGCAGTTCTTC	CASSLSSRQIYNEQFF
-	TRBV20-1	-	TRBJ2-7	TGCAGTGCTGCCCAGACAGGTAGCGAGCAGTACTTC	CSAAQTGSEQYF
-	TRBV4-1	few	TRBJ2-3	TGCGCCAGCAGCCAATCTCGGGGCTCAGATACGCAGTATTTT	CASSQSRGSDTQYF
-	TRBV3-1	-	TRBJ1-4	TGTGCCAGCAGCCAAGAACCTACCGGGAGACTGTTTTTT	CASSQEPTGRLFF
TRBD1	TRBV5-1	-	TRBJ2-7	TGCGCCAGCAGCACCACAGGGGGCCCCGGTTACGAGCAGTACTTC	CASSTTGGPGYEQYF
-	TRBV2	-	TRBJ2-7	TGTGCCAGCAGAAAACCCAGCGCGGGTGACTATACCTCCTACGAGCAGTACTTC	CASRKPSAGDYTSYEQYF
-	TRBV29-1	few	TRBJ1-4	TGCAGCGGTTACTCCGGCGAAAAACTGTTTTTT	CSGYSGEKLFF
TRBD1	TRBV27	-	TRBJ2-1	TGTGCCAGCAGCCCGGGACAGGGTACATGGAATGAGCAGTTCTTC	CASSPGQGTWNEQFF
-	TRBV4-2	-	TRBJ1-3	TGTGCCAGCAGCCGAACGACTGGAAACACCATATATTTT	CASSRTTGNTIYF
TRBD2	TRBV3-1	-	TRBJ2-7	TGTGCCAGCAGCCGTCTCGGAGCGGGAGGGGGCTCCTACGAGCAGTACTTC	CASSRLGAGGGSYEQYF
-	TRBV12-3/TRBV12-4	-	TRBJ2-6	TGTGCCAGCAGTTTTTATAGTGGTGGGGCCAACGTCCTGACTTTC	CASSFYSGGANVLTF
-	TRBV30	few	TRBJ1-6	TGTGCCTGGAATACCCCAGGGGCGCCTGATAATTCACCCCTCCACTTT	CAWNTPGAPDNSPLHF
-	TRBV6-6	-	TRBJ2-5	TGTGCCAGCACGCAGAAGGGGGTGGAGACCCAGTACTTC	CASTQKGVETQYF
-	TRBV29-1	many	TRBJ2-7	TGCAGCGGGCGGGACTCAACCTACGAGCAGTACTTC	CSGRDSTYEQYF
-	TRBV24-1	few	TRBJ2-5	TGTGCCACCAGTGACCCCCGCGGCGAGACCTTAGAGACCCAGTACTTC	CATSDPRGETLETQYF
-	TRBV25-1	few	TRBJ2-4	TGTGCCAGCAGTGAATTCGGGGAGTATGACATTCAGTACTTC	CASSEFGEYDIQYF
-	TRBV29-1	few	TRBJ1-1	TGCAGCGTTGATTACCTCATGAACACTGAAGCTTTCTTT	CSVDYLMNTEAFF
TRBD1	TRBV20-1	-	TRBJ1-1	TGCAGTGCTAGAACCCCCGGGACAGGCACTGAAGCTTTCTTT	CSARTPGTGTEAFF
-	TRBV2	-	TRBJ2-1	TGTGCCAGCAGTGAAGCGCGGGCGGGAATCAACGATGAGCAGTTCTTC	CASSEARAGINDEQFF
-	TRBV27	-	TRBJ2-1	TGTGCCAGCAGTTTACGGATCGGTTTAACGGGGAATGAGCAGTTCTTC	CASSLRIGLTGNEQFF
TRBD2	TRBV15	-	TRBJ2-1	TGTGCCACCAGCAGACGGGGGGGTGAGCAGTTCTTC	CATSRRGGEQFF
-	TRBV5-1	many	TRBJ1-5	TGCGCCAGCAGCTTGGAAGGGGGTGGCAGCAATCAGCCCCAGCATTTT	CASSLEGGGSNQPQHF
-	TRBV7-2	-	TRBJ2-4	TGTGCCAGCAGCGGGAACGTAGGGGGGCGTGGAAACATTCAGTACTTC	CASSGNVGGRGNIQYF
-	TRBV7-6	-	TRBJ2-7	TGTGCCAGCAGCTTATATACCGGGACTGGTTACGAGCAGTACTTC	CASSLYTGTGYEQYF
-	TRBV29-1	-	TRBJ2-3	TGCAGCGTTGGGGCGGTAGCTTCTGATACGCAGTATTTT	CSVGAVASDTQYF
-	TRBV29-1	-	TRBJ2-1	TGCAGCGTTGAGAGTCAGCCCAATGAGCAGTTCTTC	CSVESQPNEQFF
-	TRBV28	-	TRBJ2-5	TGTGCCAGCAGTCAGGACTTGGCCCAGTACTTC	CASSQDLAQYF
-	TRBV11-2	-	TRBJ2-1	TGTGCCAGCAGCTTGGGCAGCGTGGGACGTGAGCAGTTCTTC	CASSLGSVGREQFF
-	TRBV7-9	many	TRBJ2-3	TGTGCCAGCAGCTCCTACGGAGGGATAACAGATACGCAGTATTTT	CASSSYGGITDTQYF
-	TRBV11-2	many	TRBJ2-2	TGTGCCAGCAGCCATCCGGGTGGGGGCGGCACCGGGGAGCTGTTTTTT	CASSHPGGGGTGELFF
-	TRBV5-1	few	TRBJ2-7	TGCGCCAGCAGCTTGGTTCGGGAAAGCGAGCAGTACTTC	CASSLVRESEQYF
TRBD1	TRBV5-6	-	TRBJ2-1	TGTGCCAGCTACAGGGGGAGCTCCTACAATGAGCAGTTCTTC	CASYRGSSYNEQFF
-	TRBV5-8	-	TRBJ2-1	TGTGCCAGCAGCTTTAAGGGAGCGATGAACAATGAGCAGTTCTTC	CASSFKGAMNNEQFF
-	TRBV20-1	-	TRBJ2-3	TGCAGTGCTAGAGGGGTCGGGACATACACAGATACGCAGTATTTT	CSARGVGTYTDTQYF
-	TRBV24-1	-	TRBJ1-2	TGTGCCACCAGCAGCGACAGCCACTATGGCTACACCTTC	CATSSDSHYGYTF
-	TRBV7-9	-	TRBJ2-3	TGTGCCAGCAGCTTAGGAGCTTTCTCAGATACGCAGTATTTT	CASSLGAFSDTQYF
TRBD1	TRBV27	few	TRBJ1-1	TGTGCCAGCAGTTCCGGACAGGGACCGAACACTGAAGCTTTCTTT	CASSSGQGPNTEAFF
TRBD1	TRBV10-3	few	TRBJ2-3	TGTGCCATCAGCCAGGGACAGGGTAACGCAGATACGCAGTATTTT	CAISQGQGNADTQYF
-	TRBV7-2	-	TRBJ2-1	TGTGCCAGCAGTATAGGACCCGGGAATGAGCAGTTCTTC	CASSIGPGNEQFF
-	TRBV27	-	TRBJ2-7	TGTGCCAGCAGTTTAGGGTGGGGCAGGGCGGTCACCTACGAGCAGTACTTC	CASSLGWGRAVTYEQYF
TRBD2	TRBV6-1	few	TRBJ2-6	TGTGCCAGCAGTGAATATCCTAGCGGAAGCTCTGGGGCCAACGTCCTGACTTTC	CASSEYPSGSSGANVLTF
-	TRBV3-1	few	TRBJ1-6	TGTGCCAGCAGCCTCGGATGGGGGAGTAATTCACCCCTCCACTTT	CASSLGWGSNSPLHF
-	TRBV3-1	few	TRBJ1-1	TGTGCCAGCAGCCACCCGGGTAAGGGCACTGAAGCTTTCTTT	CASSHPGKGTEAFF
TRBD1	TRBV5-1	-	TRBJ1-1	TGCGCCAGCAGTCACCGGGACAGAAACCCGAACACTGAAGCTTTCTTT	CASSHRDRNPNTEAFF
-	TRBV3-1	-	TRBJ2-2	TGTGCCAGCAGCCGGGGAATAGCTACACGGGGCACCGGGGAGCTGTTTTTT	CASSRGIATRGTGELFF
-	TRBV5-1	-	TRBJ2-1	TGCGCCAGCAGCTTGAACCCGGTGGGGGACCCTTCGAGCTCCTACAATGAGCAGTTCTTC	CASSLNPVGDPSSSYNEQFF
TRBD2	TRBV24-1	-	TRBJ2-3	TGTGCCACCAGTGCCCTAGGACTAGCGGGAATAACAGATACGCAGTATTTT	CATSALGLAGITDTQYF
-	TRBV6-5	few	TRBJ1-2	TGTGCCAGCAGTTACAATCCTCGGAACTATGGCTACACCTTC	CASSYNPRNYGYTF
-	TRBV10-1	-	TRBJ1-5	TGCGCCAGCAGTGACGGGGCGGGGGCCCAGCCCCAGCATTTT	CASSDGAGAQPQHF
-	TRBV12-3/TRBV12-4	few	TRBJ2-1	TGTGCCAGCAGCCCAAGGGGCAATCGAGATGAGCAGTTCTTC	CASSPRGNRDEQFF
-	TRBV10-3	-	TRBJ2-3	TGTGCCCATTCCCCCGGTAGGGACACAGATACGCAGTATTTT	CAHSPGRDTDTQYF
-	TRBV5-1	few	TRBJ2-1	TGCGCCAGCAGCACCGGGGACCTCGACAATGAGCAGTTCTTC	CASSTGDLDNEQFF
-	TRBV27	-	TRBJ2-7	TGTGCCAGCAGTTTATTGGGGCAGGCCTCCTACGAGCAGTACTTC	CASSLLGQASYEQYF